This T cell receptor (beta chain) was identified during a study of CD8 T cells in Susac syndrome. Study-wide results and limits: In its TCR sequencing and HLA analysis, the study acknowledged that the number of individuals was relatively small.

Comments on this clonotype: Antigen unknown.

Sequencing of TCR beta drew on CD8+ and CD4+ T cells from blood. The study used treatment-naive patients who had stable or active relapsing-remitting disease as multiple sclerosis controls. Random hexamers were used to reverse transcribe roughly 0.45 to 1 ug of RNA. The CDR3 of TCR beta was amplified by immunoSEQ multiplex PCR across 54 Vbeta and 13 Jbeta. A single record per CDR3 protein comes from TCRdb applying MiXCR to the immunoSEQ multiplex PCR reads. The sample gives nearly 200,000 distinct CDR3 sequences, 90% to 95% of which show up once; about 0.09% is in the top ten. Trimming took 2 bases from V and 0 from J; bases not matched to a gene: 7. Germline V CDR1 and CDR2: GTSNPN, SVGIG (reference sequence). The CDR3 totals 17 residues.

This sequence joins TRBV30 and TRBJ1-4; 9 nucleotides match TRBD1. Sequenced sample: CD4+ T cells from PBMCs. The clonotype was recovered from a human donor with multiple sclerosis. The DNA of the CDR3 is TGTGCCTGGAGTTTTGGGACAGGGACGGCAACTAATGAAAAACTGTTTTTT. Its protein is CAWSFGTGTATNEKLFF.